Below are 12 T cell receptor beta chains sequenced from a single sample in a study of human T cells and chemical hapten exposure. TCRdb ran MiXCR on the RACE reads and lists one entry per CDR3 protein. The table lists about 35,000 distinct CDR3 sequences, around 10% of them singletons, with around 1.9% in the top ten. Described time point: pre-sensitization, week 0. Treatment reported: therapeutic diphenylcyclopropenone sensitization with weekly scalp DPC. From whole blood left unfractionated, total RNA was extracted. Material: whole blood, obtained in connection with sensitization to the hapten diphenylcyclopropenone (DPC). The receptors stem from a middle-aged woman with alopecia areata. Some clones in this sample may be carry-over from other donors' samples.

This clonotype was counted ten times or more. The CDR3 here is CASSLERGHTDTQYF. CDR3 in DNA: TGTGCCAGCAGCTTAGAGCGGGGCCACACAGATACGCAGTATTTT. The V call is TRBV7-6, the J call TRBJ2-3, with 7 bases that match TRBD2. The ends lost 1 base at V and 2 bases at J; junction bases unmatched: 3. The CDR3 sequence is 15 residues long. Germline assignment: CDR1 SGHVS and CDR2 FNYEAQ. Variable domain in full (rest from reference TRBV7-6 and TRBJ2-3): GAGVSQSPRYKVTKRGQDVALRCDPISGHVSLYWYRQALGQGPEFLTYFNYEAQQDKSGLPNDRFSAERPEGSISTLTIQRTEQRDSAMYRCASSLERGHTDTQYFGPGTRLTVL.

This clonotype was counted ten times or more. CDR3 amino acids: CASHRDRGIFNSNQPQHF. Written as DNA, the CDR3 is TGTGCCAGCCACCGGGACAGGGGGATCTTTAATAGCAATCAGCCCCAGCATTTT. The gene calls are TRBV19 and TRBJ1-5; 11 bases line up with TRBD1. The trim removed 9 bases at V and 0 bases at J, leaving 13 bases unmatched. CDR1 and CDR2 (germline): LNHDA, SQIVND (reference sequence). CDR3 size: 18 residues.

This clonotype was seen many times. The V gene is TRBV20-1, the J gene TRBJ2-2, with 10 bases aligning to TRBD2. The CDR3 contains 17 residues. With 6 bases clipped from V and 1 base from J, the junction kept 11 bases outside the gene matches. Germline values: CDR1 DFQATT, CDR2 SNEGSKA (reference sequence). The CDR3 sequence is CSASGEASGRNTGELFF. DNA of the CDR3: TGCAGTGCCTCAGGGGAAGCTAGCGGGAGGAACACCGGGGAGCTGTTTTTT.

Ten or more counts support this clonotype. The rearrangement joins TRBV6-4 to TRBJ2-1; D is ambiguous. The CDR3 contains 15 residues. The germline V gene encodes CDR1 MRHNA and CDR2 SNTAGT. V lost 0 bases and J lost 6, with 12 bases in between. CDR3 loop: CASSDSADSGNEQFF. CDR3 bases: TGTGCCAGCAGTGACTCGGCCGACTCGGGCAATGAGCAGTTCTTC.

This clonotype has ten or more counts. The CDR3 DNA reads TGTGCCATCAGTACTAGCGCCTCCTACAATGAGCAGTTCTTC. It translates to CAISTSASYNEQFF. The chain recombines TRBV10-3 with TRBJ2-1, with 7 positions matching TRBD2. With 5 bases clipped from V and 0 bases from J, the junction kept 1 base outside the gene matches. Germline lookup yields CDR1 ENHRY and CDR2 SYGVKD. CDR3 length: 14 residues.

The sample holds many counts of this clonotype. V usage is TRBV29-1 and J usage is TRBJ1-1; the D is unclear. Germline CDR1 is SQVTM and CDR2 is ANQGSEA. This CDR3 has 12 amino acids. V lost 4 bases to trimming and J lost 2 bases, with 8 bases between them. CDR3 DNA: TGCAGCGTTGTCTCAGATAACACTGAAGCTTTCTTT. It codes for CSVVSDNTEAFF.

This chain uses TRBV10-3 with TRBJ2-1, with TRBD2 matching 10 bases. This CDR3 comprises 16 residues. Per germline, CDR1 ENHRY and CDR2 SYGVKD. Trimming took 2 bases from V and 4 from J; bases not matched to a gene: 5. CDR3 in amino acids: CAISESGRATYNEQFF. The CDR3 nucleotides are TGTGCCATCAGTGAGAGCGGGAGGGCCACTTACAATGAGCAGTTCTTC.

In this sample, this clonotype is medium-sized. The gene calls are TRBV29-1 and TRBJ2-7, with a weak D call TRBD2 (6 bases). The CDR3 is made up of 13 amino acids. Germline V gene sequence: CDR1 SQVTM, CDR2 ANQGSEA. V gave up 5 bases and J gave up 0 bases, with 11 bases separating them. In DNA, the CDR3 is TGCAGCGTTAGGACCGGGAGCTCCTACGAGCAGTACTTC. It encodes CSVRTGSSYEQYF.

This clonotype has ten or more counts. The chain carries TRBV11-2 and TRBJ2-1; TRBD2 agrees at 12 bases. The trim removed 1 base at V and 7 bases at J, leaving 14 bases unmatched. Germline values: CDR1 SGHAT, CDR2 FQNNGV. This CDR3 is built from 19 residues. CDR3 sequence reads: CASSLALAALAGGRNEQFF. For the CDR3, the DNA is TGTGCCAGCAGCTTAGCCTTAGCGGCACTAGCGGGAGGCCGGAATGAGCAGTTCTTC.

The sample holds a few counts of this clonotype. This sequence joins TRBV6-5 and TRBJ2-1, with 10 bases aligning to TRBD2. The CDR3 is 15 amino acids. CDR1 is MNHEY and CDR2 is SVGAGI in the germline V gene. V shed 5 bases and J 10 bases; nucleotides not matched to a gene: 11. This chain's CDR3 is CASSPTSGAHLEQFF. CDR3 DNA sequence: TGTGCCAGCAGTCCTACTAGCGGGGCCCACTTAGAGCAGTTCTTC.

This chain joins TRBV28 and TRBJ2-3, with TRBD2 matching over 7 bases. V dropped 5 bases and J dropped 14; count of bases not matched to a gene: 13. Germline CDR1 is MDHEN and CDR2 is SYDVKM. The CDR3 extends over 13 amino acids. Written as DNA, the CDR3 is TGTGCCAGCAGTCCTCCCGGGGCGGGAGTACGGTATTTT. As protein: CASSPPGAGVRYF.

This clonotype was picked up many times. This rearrangement joins TRBV24-1 to TRBJ1-1; D uncertain. Trimming took off 7 bases at V and 1 base at J, with 9 bases between the two ends. This CDR3 is 13 amino acids long. The germline V gene has CDR1 KGHDR and CDR2 SFDVKD. The CDR3 protein is CATSVTKNTEAFF. CDR3 sequence (DNA): TGTGCCACCAGCGTTACAAAGAACACTGAAGCTTTCTTT.